The 30 T cell receptor beta chains below all came from one sample that was sequenced in a study of shared clonotypes between healthy human individuals. The repertoire was sequenced with immunoSEQ multiplex PCR; TCRdb's copy has only in-frame clones and lacks some. The table has 2 million to 2.5 million clones, around 95% seen once; the top ten hold more than 0.1%. The sample taken for sequencing was naive CD4+ T cells sorted from blood. Stated subset: CD45RA+ positively selected. These receptors were obtained from a man aged 18 to 29 in good health.

The chain couples TRBV10-1 to TRBJ2-3; D is unresolved. The germline CDR1 and CDR2 sequences are WNHNN and SYGVQD (reference sequence). The CDR3 is 14 residues long. Between the trimmed V and J ends, which lost 0 bases and 2 bases, there was a span of 6 bases. In DNA form, the CDR3 reads TGCGCCAGCAGTGAGTCGGGCACCACAGATACGCAGTATTTT. It encodes CASSESGTTDTQYF.

V gene TRBV6-1 combines with J gene TRBJ1-5; D gene ambiguous. The CDR3 consists of 14 residues. Looked up from germline, CDR1 is MNHNS and CDR2 is SASEGT. V shed 4 bases and J shed 0 bases, with 7 bases lying between them. CDR3 amino acids: CASSGGDSNQPQHF. DNA of the CDR3: TGTGCCAGCAGTGGAGGAGATAGCAATCAGCCCCAGCATTTT.

A single count supports this clone. Other DNA sequences in the sample encode the same CDR3. V is TRBV18 and J is TRBJ2-7; D is perhaps TRBD1 (5 bases). The CDR3 runs to 12 residues. Trimming shortened V by 4 bases and J by 5 bases, and 9 bases separated the two germline ends. Germline CDR1 and CDR2: KGHSH and LQKENI. The CDR3: CASSRQGNEQYF. In DNA form, the CDR3 reads TGTGCCAGCTCACGGCAGGGTAACGAGCAGTACTTC.

V usage is TRBV19 and J usage is TRBJ2-7; D is tentatively TRBD1 or TRBD2 (5 bases each). Germline loops: CDR1 LNHDA, CDR2 SQIVND (reference sequence). This CDR3 is built from 15 residues. V lost 5 bases, J lost 2 bases, and 16 bases lay in between. The CDR3: CASSADGTRTYEQYF. Here the CDR3 DNA reads TGTGCCAGTAGTGCCGATGGGACCCGGACCTACGAGCAGTACTTC.

The chain combines TRBV19 with TRBJ2-2; tentative D call: TRBD1 (5 bases). Trimming removed 3 bases at V and 4 bases at J, with 21 bases between. CDR1 and CDR2 from the germline V gene are LNHDA and SQIVND (reference sequence). This CDR3 contains 18 residues. The chain's CDR3 is CASSIGRQLGLSTGELFF. Written as DNA, the CDR3 is TGTGCCAGTAGTATCGGCCGACAGCTAGGGCTTAGCACCGGGGAGCTGTTTTTT.

The gene calls are TRBV11-2 and TRBJ1-4; the D is unclear. The CDR3 sequence is 12 residues long. V was clipped by 6 bases and J by 6 bases, with 8 bases between them. Germline CDR1 and CDR2: SGHAT and FQNNGV. CDR3 sequence (DNA): TGTGCCAGCAGGGAGGGTTATGAAAAACTGTTTTTT. Translated, it gives CASREGYEKLFF.

V usage is TRBV10-3 and J usage is TRBJ1-2; 11 nucleotides align to TRBD1. Germline V gene data show CDR1 as ENHRY and CDR2 as SYGVKD. V shed 6 bases and J 6 bases; nucleotides not matched to a gene: 6. The length of the CDR3 is 14 residues. CDR3 loop: CAISDGQGADGYTF. The CDR3 nucleotides read TGTGCCATCAGCGACGGACAGGGGGCAGATGGCTACACCTTC.

This sequence joins TRBV19 and TRBJ2-4, with TRBD2 identical over 9 bases. With 4 bases clipped from V and 1 base from J, the junction kept 17 bases outside the gene matches. Germline V gene data show CDR1 as LNHDA and CDR2 as SQIVND (reference sequence). The CDR3 totals 20 residues. The CDR3, as DNA: TGTGCCAGTAGTACACGACCGGGATTAGCGGGAGCTGACGCCAAAAACATTCAGTACTTC. Amino acids: CASSTRPGLAGADAKNIQYF. The complete variable domain, with remaining parts taken from reference TRBV19 and TRBJ2-4, reads DGGITQSPKYLFRKEGQNVTLSCEQNLNHDAMYWYRQDPGQGLRLIYYSQIVNDFQKGDIAEGYSVSREKKESFPLTVTSAQKNPTAFYLCASSTRPGLAGADAKNIQYFGAGTRLSVL.

The chain carries TRBV6-1 and TRBJ2-5; D possibly corresponds to TRBD1 (7 bases). CDR3 length equals 15 residues. V lost 5 bases and J 2 bases, leaving 15 bases between the germline ends. CDR1 and CDR2 (germline): MNHNS, SASEGT. The DNA for the CDR3 is TGTGCCAGCAGTAAATACAGGGGAGGTCAAGAGACCCAGTACTTC. Translation: CASSKYRGGQETQYF.

The V and J genes are TRBV30 and TRBJ1-3, with D hard to call. Trimming left V 3 bases short and J 0 bases short, with 12 bases between. Germline values: CDR1 GTSNPN, CDR2 SVGIG (reference sequence). There are 15 residues in the CDR3. The CDR3 DNA follows: TGTGCCTGGAGAGAGGGCCCGAGCTCTGGAAACACCATATATTTT. Translating gives CAWREGPSSGNTIYF.

The V and J genes are TRBV10-3 and TRBJ2-1, with unresolved D. Trimming stripped 5 bases from V and 9 bases from J, with 23 bases between. The CDR3 totals 16 residues. Germline loops: CDR1 ENHRY, CDR2 SYGVKD. The CDR3 nucleotides are TGTGCCATCAGTACACCTGGCCCCCCTAACGTCGCTGAGCAGTTCTTC. Residues: CAISTPGPPNVAEQFF.

The chain has TRBV14 and TRBJ1-1; D is ambiguous. Trimming removed 0 bases at V and 4 bases at J, with 18 bases between. The length of the CDR3 is 17 residues. Germline assignment: CDR1 SGHDN and CDR2 FVKESK. This chain's CDR3 is CASSQEGWEADLTEAFF. Written as DNA, the CDR3 is TGTGCCAGCAGCCAAGAGGGTTGGGAAGCAGATCTCACTGAAGCTTTCTTT.

This chain connects TRBV7-9 to TRBJ2-3; 7 nucleotides agree with TRBD2. The CDR3 totals 16 residues. CDR1 is SEHNR and CDR2 is FQNEAQ in the germline V gene (reference sequence). After removal of 0 bases from V and 0 bases from J, the junction contained 3 bases not matched to a gene. The CDR3 here is CASSLATSESTDTQYF. The CDR3 DNA follows: TGTGCCAGCAGCTTAGCTACTAGCGAGAGCACAGATACGCAGTATTTT.

The V call is TRBV6-5, the J call TRBJ2-7; D is possibly TRBD1 (6 bases). Deletions cut 6 bases from V and 3 bases from J, with 9 bases between. Germline V gene data show CDR1 as MNHEY and CDR2 as SVGAGI. The CDR3 runs 12 residues. DNA for the CDR3: TGTGCCAGCAGCAGGGGTGTCTACGAGCAGTACTTC. It yields the protein CASSRGVYEQYF.

The chain uses TRBV10-1 and TRBJ2-1; TRBD2 agrees at 7 bases. The CDR3 runs to 12 residues. Germline assignment: CDR1 WNHNN and CDR2 SYGVQD (reference sequence). V was clipped by 0 bases and J by 10 bases; unmatched bases: 0. The CDR3 loop is CASSESTSEQFF. CDR3 in DNA: TGCGCCAGCAGTGAGTCGACTAGCGAGCAGTTCTTC.

The CDR3 nucleotides read TGTGCCAGCAGTTCCACGGACATGAATAGTCGCCATAGCAATCAGCCCCAGCATTTT. Amino acids: CASSSTDMNSRHSNQPQHF. The chain is built from TRBV27 and TRBJ1-5, with a possible D match to TRBD1 (5 bases). The CDR3 covers 19 residues. The germline V and J ends were trimmed by 4 bases and 0 bases, with 22 bases remaining between them. Per the germline V gene, CDR1 is MNHEY and CDR2 is SMNVEV (reference sequence).

The genes are TRBV2 and TRBJ2-1; D might be TRBD2 (6 bases). The CDR3 has 17 residues. Germline loops: CDR1 SNHLY, CDR2 FYNNEI. Trimming took 4 bases from V and 2 from J, leaving 18 bases between them. The DNA for the CDR3 is TGTGCCAGCAGTGGTAAGGGCCGCGGGGACCCCTACAATGAGCAGTTCTTC. Translated: CASSGKGRGDPYNEQFF.

The V gene is TRBV21-1, the J gene TRBJ2-7; TRBD2 is taken as the D call from the table, unchecked against the DNA. TRBV21-1 is classified as a pseudogene. This CDR3 region has 14 residues. CDR3 protein: CASSKEGDTYEQYF. DNA of the CDR3: TGTGCCAGCAGCAAAGAGGGAGATACCTACGAGCAGTACTTC.

The chain is built from TRBV7-9 and TRBJ2-7, with a possible D match to TRBD2 (5 bases). Germline V gene lookup returns CDR1 SEHNR and CDR2 FQNEAQ (reference sequence). The CDR3 has 18 amino acids. Trimming stripped 4 bases from V and 1 base from J, with 23 bases between. The CDR3 region has the DNA TGTGCCAGCAGCTCTTCAACCGGGGTCAGACCGGAATCCTACGAGCAGTACTTC. Amino acids: CASSSSTGVRPESYEQYF.

CDR3 protein: CASSLYSSSYNEQFF. Here the CDR3 DNA reads TGTGCCAGCAGCTTATACAGCAGCTCCTACAATGAGCAGTTCTTC. The chain links TRBV7-2 to TRBJ2-1; D unclear. The CDR3 sequence is 15 residues long. In germline, CDR1 is SGHTA, CDR2 FQGNSA. Deletions cut 2 bases from V and 0 bases from J, with 8 bases between. The whole variable domain, filled in from reference TRBV7-2 and TRBJ2-1, reads GAGVSQSPSNKVTEKGKDVELRCDPISGHTALYWYRQSLGQGLEFLIYFQGNSAPDKSGLPSDRFSAERTGGSVSTLTIQRTQQEDSAVYLCASSLYSSSYNEQFFGPGTRLTVL.

The rearrangement links TRBV2 to TRBJ2-1; no clear D. The CDR3 runs to 15 residues. Looked up from germline, CDR1 is SNHLY and CDR2 is FYNNEI. V was trimmed by 7 bases and J by 7 bases, leaving 20 bases between them. DNA for the CDR3: TGTGCCAGCAATCATTATCACATTAACGTAAATGAGCAGTTCTTC. Encoded protein: CASNHYHINVNEQFF.

Notes on this clone: Other DNA sequences in the sample encode the same CDR3. The V call is TRBV11-2, the J call TRBJ2-7; maybe TRBD2 (6 bases). Germline CDR1 is SGHAT and CDR2 is FQNNGV. The CDR3 spans 14 residues. The V end lost 1 base, the J end lost 3 bases, and 10 bases lay between the germline ends. CDR3 DNA: TGTGCCAGCAGCTTAGGTACTAGCATCTACGAGCAGTACTTC. This translates into CASSLGTSIYEQYF.

As concerns this clone: Other DNA sequences within the sample encode an identical CDR3. CDR3: CASSLDGASNQPQHF. The DNA for the CDR3 is TGTGCCAGCAGCTTAGACGGAGCTAGCAATCAGCCCCAGCATTTT. V and J are TRBV11-2 and TRBJ1-5, with unresolved D. The V end lost 0 bases, the J end lost 0 bases, and 6 bases lay between the germline ends. Germline V gene sequence: CDR1 SGHAT, CDR2 FQNNGV. This CDR3 spans 15 amino acids. The variable domain in full, completed from reference TRBV11-2 and TRBJ1-5, reads EAGVAQSPRYKIIEKRQSVAFWCNPISGHATLYWYQQILGQGPKLLIQFQNNGVVDDSQLPKDRFSAERLKGVDSTLKIQPAKLEDSAVYLCASSLDGASNQPQHFGDGTRLSIL.

This clone was picked up one time. The chain carries TRBV10-2 and TRBJ1-5; D gene uncertain. The V gene's germline CDR1 is WSHSY and CDR2 SAAADI. The CDR3 runs 15 residues. V lost 4 bases to trimming and J lost 2 bases, with 12 bases between them. DNA of the CDR3: TGCGCCAGCAGTGTTCAGGAGGTTCGCAATCAGCCCCAGCATTTT. It codes for CASSVQEVRNQPQHF.

The chain recombines TRBV4-3 with TRBJ2-1; 10 positions match TRBD1. After removal of 0 bases from V and 15 bases from J, the junction contained 5 bases not matched to a gene. This CDR3 contains 13 residues. The germline V gene has CDR1 LGHNA and CDR2 YSLEER. The CDR3: CASSQEWDRGMFF. In DNA form, the CDR3 reads TGCGCCAGCAGCCAAGAGTGGGACAGGGGAATGTTCTTC.

The chain couples TRBV2 to TRBJ1-2; unclear D gene. The CDR3 runs to 14 residues. Trimming stripped 0 bases from V and 9 bases from J, with 14 bases between. Germline V CDR1 and CDR2: SNHLY, FYNNEI. This CDR3 is CASSEAVTRPSYTF. Here the CDR3 DNA reads TGTGCCAGCAGTGAAGCGGTAACTAGACCTAGCTACACCTTC.

The J gene is TRBJ2-7, the V gene TRBV10-1; 13 bases agree with TRBD2. The junction had 2 bases not matched to a gene; V was cut back by 4 bases and J by 2 bases. CDR1 and CDR2 from the germline V gene are WNHNN and SYGVQD (reference sequence). The CDR3 is 15 amino acids. In nucleotides, the CDR3 is TGCGCCAGCAGTGCCGGGACTAGCGGGACCTACGAGCAGTACTTC. Amino acid sequence: CASSAGTSGTYEQYF.

J is TRBJ1-4 and V is TRBV4-3, with a possible D match to TRBD1 (5 bases). Germline V lookup: CDR1 LGHNA, CDR2 YSLEER. Trimming took 0 bases from V and 4 from J, leaving 15 bases between them. The CDR3 extends over 17 amino acids. The CDR3 coding sequence is TGCGCCAGCAGCCAAGATCGACTGACAGTGGGTAATGAAAAACTGTTTTTT. Its translation: CASSQDRLTVGNEKLFF.

Concerning this clone itself: This CDR3 is also generated by other DNA sequences in the sample. This sequence joins TRBV19 and TRBJ2-7; D uncertain. Trimming cost V 5 bases and J 0 bases, with 8 bases left between them. There are 13 residues in the CDR3. Germline loops: CDR1 LNHDA, CDR2 SQIVND (reference sequence). In DNA form, the CDR3 reads TGTGCCAGTAGTCTTGGGCCCTCCTACGAGCAGTACTTC. Encoded protein: CASSLGPSYEQYF.

A single count supports this clone. V usage is TRBV18 and J usage is TRBJ2-7; D uncertain. The CDR3 has 13 amino acids. Trimming shortened V by 0 bases and J by 3 bases, and 6 bases separated the two germline ends. CDR1 and CDR2 (germline): KGHSH, LQKENI. The CDR3 nucleotides read TGTGCCAGCTCACCACCGGTTCTCTACGAGCAGTACTTC. Protein: CASSPPVLYEQYF.